Below, 6 T cell receptor beta chains from the same sample are listed, as sequenced in a study of blood T cell repertoires in COVID-19. Sequencing was performed with immunoSEQ multiplex PCR; in TCRdb, only in-frame clones are kept and a portion is missing. Of more than 200,000 clones listed, roughly 84% are singletons. Specimen: peripheral blood. Source of these receptors: a man aged 55-75 years with acute or convalescent COVID-19.

In this sample, this clone turned up a few times. The chain has TRBV7-9 and TRBJ2-2; the D gene is possibly TRBD2 (6 bases). The CDR3 runs 14 residues. V lost 6 bases and J lost 1, with 9 bases in between. The germline V gene has CDR1 SEHNR and CDR2 FQNEAQ (reference sequence). The CDR3 region is CASRIGGNTGELFF. The CDR3 DNA sequence: TGTGCCAGCAGGATCGGGGGGAACACCGGGGAGCTGTTTTTT.

The CDR3 DNA is TGCAGCGTTGAAGTACAGTCTCGCTCCTACGAGCAGTACTTC. It codes for CSVEVQSRSYEQYF. V and J are TRBV29-1 and TRBJ2-7, with D unclear. The CDR3 sequence is 14 residues long. V gave up 1 base and J gave up 0 bases, with 10 bases separating them. CDR1 and CDR2 (germline): SQVTM, ANQGSEA.

The CDR3 protein is CASSPEQGARTEAFF. The DNA for the CDR3 is TGCGCCAGCAGCCCAGAACAGGGGGCGAGGACTGAAGCTTTCTTT. This chain uses TRBV5-1 with TRBJ1-1; 9 nucleotides line up with TRBD1. CDR3 length: 15 residues. Germline V gene lookup returns CDR1 SGHRS and CDR2 YFSETQ. V gave up 4 bases and J gave up 5 bases; unmatched junction bases: 9.

The CDR3 DNA is TGCGCCAGCAGCCAACTAGCGGGAGAGTACGAGCAGTACTTC. Its protein is CASSQLAGEYEQYF. J is TRBJ2-7 and V is TRBV4-1, with 10 bases aligning to TRBD2. Germline-derived CDR1 and CDR2 are MGHRA and YSYEKL. CDR3 length equals 14 residues. The V segment lost 2 bases and the J segment 4 bases; nucleotides outside the gene matches: 2.

This chain joins TRBV7-2 and TRBJ2-3, with 9 nucleotides matching TRBD1. Germline V CDR1 and CDR2: SGHTA, FQGNSA. The V gene end was trimmed by 2 bases and the J gene end by 6 bases; junction bases not matched to a gene: 3. The CDR3 contains 14 residues. The CDR3 DNA follows: TGTGCCAGCAGCTTAAAACAGGGGGCGGATACGCAGTATTTT. Protein: CASSLKQGADTQYF.

This chain's CDR3 is CASSPRLAASYNEQFF. The DNA of the CDR3 is TGTGCCAGCAGCCCCCGACTAGCGGCCTCCTACAATGAGCAGTTCTTC. This chain connects TRBV11-2 to TRBJ2-1; TRBD2 matches at 9 bases. The V and J ends lost 5 bases and 0 bases, in that order; junction bases with no gene match: 5. Germline V gives CDR1 SGHAT, CDR2 FQNNGV. This CDR3 comprises 16 residues.